This T cell receptor (beta chain) was documented in a study of Graves' ophthalmopathy and Graves' hyperthyroidism. Study findings and constraints: The blood repertoire also included most expanded thyroid clonotypes above 0.001 frequency.

Beta-chain TCR CDR3 regions were amplified from RNA transcripts. HTBI-primed RT-PCR formed the first round, and a multiplex PCR formed the second. TCRdb independently ran MiXCR on the multiplex PCR reads; one entry per CDR3 protein. In the table there are over a million distinct CDR3 sequences, 35% to 45% of which are singletons. Losses at the gene ends were 0 bases for V and 5 bases for J; bases not matched to a gene: 8. This CDR3 has 16 residues. Germline V gene lookup returns CDR1 SGHVS and CDR2 FQNEAQ. This clonotype was counted at least ten times. No antigen is known for it. The sequence was collected from an adult man with Graves' hyperthyroidism. The specimen sequenced was peripheral blood or thyroid tissue (not recorded which). V and J are TRBV7-8 and TRBJ2-5, with TRBD1 matching over 8 bases. The CDR3 region is CASSLALGQGEETQYF. The CDR3 nucleotides are TGTGCCAGCAGCTTAGCCCTTGGACAGGGTGAGGAGACCCAGTACTTC.